This is a list of T cell receptor beta chains from one sample in a study of circulating tumor DNA in untreated peripheral T-cell lymphoma. Profiling relied on immunoSEQ multiplex PCR, and the TCRdb table lists in-frame clones only, not all of them. In the table there are roughly 10,000 clones, around 76% of which are singletons. Sequencing used tumor tissue. These receptor sequences come from a human donor with peripheral T-cell lymphoma. Each CDR3 is given with its conserved first and last residue. Each record gives: J gene, clone size, D gene, V gene, CDR3 DNA, CDR3 protein. The D gene is left open where the match is weak. The size of a clone is reported for some rows only, either as once, few or many, or as a class for expanded clones.

TRBJ1-5 | few | . | TRBV18 | TGTGCCAGCTCTCCGGGGAGCAATCAGCCCCAGCATTTT | CASSPGSNQPQHF
TRBJ2-5 | . | TRBD2 | TRBV6-8 | TGTGCCACAGGGACTAGCGGGGGGAAAGAAGAGACCCAGTACTTC | CATGTSGGKEETQYF
TRBJ2-1 | once | TRBD2 | TRBV23-1 | TGCGCCAGCAGCACCCGGGAGGTAGCGGACAACAATGAGCAGTTCTTC | CASSTREVADNNEQFF
TRBJ2-7 | few | . | TRBV7-6 | . | CASSLGVVAGGIYF
TRBJ1-1 | . | . | TRBV6-8 | TGTGCCACCGGCGAACCCCCCAACACTGAAGCTTTCTTT | CATGEPPNTEAFF
TRBJ2-7 | . | . | TRBV19 | TGTGCCAGTAGTATCCGGCAGGAATCCTACGAGCAGTACTTC | CASSIRQESYEQYF
TRBJ2-7 | few | TRBD1 | TRBV6-8 | TGTGCCAGCAGTTACGGGCTTCTTTGGACAGGTAGCTCCTACGAGCAGTACTTC | CASSYGLLWTGSSYEQYF
TRBJ2-1 | . | TRBD1 | TRBV28 | TGTGCCAGCAGCCCTTTAGAACCGGGACAGGGAGACAATGAGCAGTTCTTC | CASSPLEPGQGDNEQFF
TRBJ2-7 | . | . | TRBV23-1 | TGCGCCAGAAGCTTGGGGGGACATCCCTACGAGCAGTACTTC | CARSLGGHPYEQYF
TRBJ2-7 | once | . | TRBV7-5 | TGTGCCAGCAGCTTCGGGACGGGGTGGTACGAGCAGTACTTC | CASSFGTGWYEQYF
TRBJ2-1 | . | . | TRBV14 | TGTGCCAGCAGCCGAGGACCGGCTAACTCCAATGAGCAGTTCTTC | CASSRGPANSNEQFF
TRBJ1-1 | . | . | TRBV10-3 | TGTGCCATCAGTGAGAGGAGAATGAACACTGAAGCTTTCTTT | CAISERRMNTEAFF
TRBJ2-7 | . | . | TRBV9 | TGTGCCAGCAGTCTCACGGGCGTCCACGAGCAGTACTTC | CASSLTGVHEQYF
TRBJ2-4 | . | . | TRBV28 | TGTGCCAGCAGTTCCGGGGTTATAGCCAAAAACATTCAGTACTTC | CASSSGVIAKNIQYF
TRBJ2-3 | . | TRBD2 | TRBV10-1 | TGCGCCAGCAGCCCCGGGGGAGCGGGGGGCCCCACAGATACGCAGTATTTT | CASSPGGAGGPTDTQYF
TRBJ2-1 | . | TRBD2 | TRBV28 | TGTGCCAGCAGTTTATGGGGTAGCGGGGGTTACAATGAGCAGTTCTTC | CASSLWGSGGYNEQFF
TRBJ2-1 | once | TRBD1 | TRBV11-3 | TGTGCCAGCAGCATAGGGGGCATCTTAAATGAGCAGTTCTTC | CASSIGGILNEQFF
TRBJ1-1 | . | . | TRBV30 | TGTGCCTGGAGTAAGCTGGGGGCGAGCACTGAAGCTTTCTTT | CAWSKLGASTEAFF
TRBJ2-7 | . | . | TRBV30 | TGTGCCTGGAGTGTAGGGCGCGGGGACTACGAGCAGTACTTC | CAWSVGRGDYEQYF
TRBJ2-6 | . | . | TRBV2 | TGTGCCAGCAGTGAATGGCAATCAGGGGCCAACGTCCTGACTTTC | CASSEWQSGANVLTF
TRBJ2-7 | . | TRBD1 | TRBV28 | TGTGCCAGCAGGCCCCTGGACAGGGACAGGTACGAGCAGTACTTC | CASRPLDRDRYEQYF
TRBJ1-2 | . | TRBD1 | TRBV6-8 | TGTGCCAGCAGTTATCCGGGACAGGGTAATGGCTACACCTTC | CASSYPGQGNGYTF
TRBJ1-2 | . | . | TRBV6-8 | TGTGCCAGCAGACGGACAGAACCTGGCTACACCTTC | CASRRTEPGYTF
TRBJ2-1 | . | TRBD2 | TRBV28 | TGTGCCAGCAGATCGACTAGCGGGGAATCCTACAATGAGCAGTTCTTC | CASRSTSGESYNEQFF
TRBJ2-3 | . | . | TRBV11-3 | TGTGCCAGCAGCCTAACAGGGACGACAGATACGCAGTATTTT | CASSLTGTTDTQYF
TRBJ1-2 | . | . | TRBV14 | TGTGCCAGCAGCCAGAGGACCTATGGCTACACCTTC | CASSQRTYGYTF
TRBJ1-1 | few | . | TRBV29-1 | TGCAGCGTCGGCCTCTCAGGAACTGAAGCTTTCTTT | CSVGLSGTEAFF
TRBJ1-4 | . | TRBD1 | TRBV6-8 | TGTGCCAGCACCCCCAGGGGGGAAAGTGAAAAACTGTTTTTT | CASTPRGESEKLFF
TRBJ1-1 | few | . | TRBV15 | TGTGCCACCAGCAGAGATCCAGGGGCTACTACTGAAGCTTTCTTT | CATSRDPGATTEAFF
TRBJ1-4 | . | . | TRBV6-8 | TGTGCCAGCAGTCAATTGACAGTCGGACATAAAAAACTGTTTTTT | CASSQLTVGHKKLFF
TRBJ2-1 | few | . | TRBV12-5 | TGTGCTAGTGGTCTCTGGACCAATGAGCAGTTCTTC | CASGLWTNEQFF
TRBJ1-6 | . | TRBD1 | TRBV6-8 | TGTGCCAGCAGTCAGGGGGCAGCTAGCAATTCACCCCTCCACTTT | CASSQGAASNSPLHF
TRBJ1-6 | . | . | TRBV18 | TGTGCCAGCTCACCACTACAGAGAAGTTCACCCCTCCACTTT | CASSPLQRSSPLHF
TRBJ2-2 | . | TRBD1 | TRBV11-1 | TGTGCCAGCAGCTTAGGGGACAGGTTAACCGGGGAGCTGTTTTTT | CASSLGDRLTGELFF
TRBJ1-5 | . | . | TRBV30 | TGTGCCTGGAGAGTAGCGGGAGGCAATCAGCCCCAGCATTTT | CAWRVAGGNQPQHF
TRBJ1-1 | . | TRBD1 | TRBV19 | TGTGCCAGTAGTGCCCCCGCGCAGGGGGCGGCTGAAGCTTTCTTT | CASSAPAQGAAEAFF
TRBJ2-3 | . | TRBD2 | TRBV7-7 | TGTGCCAGCAGCTCACGCCTGGCGGGGGGCACAGATACGCAGTATTTT | CASSSRLAGGTDTQYF
TRBJ2-7 | . | . | TRBV6-8 | TGTGCCAGCAGCCCGGGACTTTCGATTTACGAGCAGTACTTC | CASSPGLSIYEQYF